In its sample, the clone carrying this TCR beta chain was seen a few times. V was cut by 4 bases and J by 4 bases, with 8 bases left in between. The CDR3 sequence is 14 residues long. CDR1 and CDR2 (germline): SEHNR, FQNEAQ (reference sequence). Some clones are missing from TCRdb's copy, which holds only in-frame ones; the method was immunoSEQ multiplex PCR. Here the sample spans about 280,000 clones, around 92% being singletons. This record belongs to a study of blood T cell repertoires in COVID-19. Study-wide context: Material from acute and convalescent COVID-19 was sourced from the United States, Italy and Spain.

The receptor's source is a woman in her thirties with COVID-19, enrolled during active disease. The rearrangement joins TRBV7-9 to TRBJ1-6, with a possible D match to TRBD1 (5 bases). The sequenced sample was peripheral blood. The DNA of the CDR3 is TGTGCCAGCAGCTATGGGACTTATAATTCACCCCTCCACTTT. Translating gives CASSYGTYNSPLHF.